The TCR beta chain described here comes from a study of cytomegalovirus exposure and HLA in healthy donors. Study details: A subsequent analysis reported that the roughly 130 validation repertoires were produced on the same platform that had also been used for the 500 to 700 first-cohort repertoires. Findings and caveats of the study: TCR beta chains numbering more than 150 were designated cytomegalovirus-associated. Usually a TCR sequence was rare, but some public TCRs were found in many donors.

Points on this clone: Antigen unknown.

While the first cohort had 600 to 750 subjects, the donors belonged to the separate validation cohort of about 130 subjects. This table comes from immunoSEQ multiplex PCR, and its TCRdb copy is limited to in-frame clones, with some not included. The table records 75,000 to 90,000 clones, less than 96% of them present only once. Germline-derived CDR1 and CDR2 are SGHRS and YFSETQ. V gave up 2 bases and J gave up 9 bases; unmatched junction bases: 5. CDR3 length: 12 residues. The V and J genes are TRBV5-1 and TRBJ2-7; TRBD2 agrees at 7 bases. The sequenced sample was PBMCs. This receptor was identified in a man aged 18 to 29 in good health and CMV-seropositive. The CDR3 here is CASSFEGRGQYF. For the CDR3, the DNA is TGCGCCAGCAGCTTTGAAGGGAGGGGGCAGTACTTC. Full variable domain (outside the CDR3, taken from reference TRBV5-1 and TRBJ2-7): KAGVTQTPRYLIKTRGQQVTLSCSPISGHRSVSWYQQTPGQGLQFLFEYFSETQRNKGNFPGRFSGRQFSNSRSEMNVSTLELGDSALYLCASSFEGRGQYFGPGTRLTVT.